A selection of T cell receptor beta chains follows, all from one sample in a study of vaccination and CD4 T cells after COVID-19. These receptors have no known antigen. Via MiXCR, TCRdb re-called the PCR reads, giving one row per CDR3 protein. The sample holds about 23,000 distinct CDR3 sequences; around 37% are singletons and the top ten take approximately 8.9%. The starting material was CD4+ T cells from blood, cultured in vitro, obtained about 7 months after SARS-CoV-2 vaccination. Receptors were obtained from a human donor who had recovered from COVID-19. Each CDR3 is given with its conserved first and last residue. The order of the fields is clone size, D gene, J gene, V gene, CDR3 DNA, CDR3 protein. A D gene is named only where the DNA matches it firmly. The listing skips clone size in some rows; elsewhere it reads once, few, many or a size class.

clone size: -; D gene: -; J gene: TRBJ2-3; V gene: TRBV20-1; CDR3 DNA: TGCAGTGCTCACGATGAAGGGAATACGCAGTATTTT; CDR3 protein: CSAHDEGNTQYF
clone size: -; D gene: -; J gene: TRBJ2-4; V gene: TRBV6-1; CDR3 DNA: TGTGCCAGCAGCAGAGTCCAAGCCAAAAACATTCAGTACTTC; CDR3 protein: CASSRVQAKNIQYF
clone size: few; D gene: -; J gene: TRBJ1-5; V gene: TRBV28; CDR3 DNA: TGTGCCAGCAGACAGAGCAATCAGCCCCAGCATTTT; CDR3 protein: CASRQSNQPQHF
clone size: -; D gene: -; J gene: TRBJ2-3; V gene: TRBV6-1; CDR3 DNA: TGTGCCAGCAGTGAATTACGGTTTTCGGGTACGCAGTATTTT; CDR3 protein: CASSELRFSGTQYF
clone size: -; D gene: -; J gene: TRBJ2-1; V gene: TRBV5-1; CDR3 DNA: TGCGCCAGCAGCTTGGGTGAGGGCTACAATGAGCAGTTCTTC; CDR3 protein: CASSLGEGYNEQFF
clone size: -; D gene: TRBD1; J gene: TRBJ2-1; V gene: TRBV6-5; CDR3 DNA: TGTGCCAGCAGTTCCCCGCCGACAGGGGACCATGAGCAGTTCTTC; CDR3 protein: CASSSPPTGDHEQFF
clone size: -; D gene: TRBD1; J gene: TRBJ2-3; V gene: TRBV7-3; CDR3 DNA: TGTGCCAGCAGCAAAGCACCGGGACAGGTCATAGATACGCAGTATTTT; CDR3 protein: CASSKAPGQVIDTQYF
clone size: -; D gene: TRBD1; J gene: TRBJ2-1; V gene: TRBV6-1; CDR3 DNA: TGTGCCAGCAGCCGGGACAGGTATCCTGAGCAGTTCTTC; CDR3 protein: CASSRDRYPEQFF
clone size: -; D gene: TRBD1; J gene: TRBJ2-1; V gene: TRBV18; CDR3 DNA: TGTGCCAGCTCACCATCCAGCTCCTCAGGGGGCCATGAGCAGTTCTTC; CDR3 protein: CASSPSSSSGGHEQFF
clone size: -; D gene: -; J gene: TRBJ2-7; V gene: TRBV6-1; CDR3 DNA: TGTGCCAGCAGAGCACAGGGATACGAGCAGTACTTC; CDR3 protein: CASRAQGYEQYF
clone size: few; D gene: TRBD1; J gene: TRBJ2-1; V gene: TRBV20-1; CDR3 DNA: TGCAGTGCTTTCGGACAGGGGGCGGACAATGAGCAGTTCTTC; CDR3 protein: CSAFGQGADNEQFF
clone size: -; D gene: -; J gene: TRBJ2-1; V gene: TRBV27; CDR3 DNA: TGTGCCAGCAAGGGCGGTTCTGGATCCTACAATGAGCAGTTCTTC; CDR3 protein: CASKGGSGSYNEQFF
clone size: -; D gene: -; J gene: TRBJ1-1; V gene: TRBV7-2; CDR3 DNA: TGTGCCAGCAGCAAGGACAGCCACACTGAAGCTTTCTTT; CDR3 protein: CASSKDSHTEAFF
clone size: -; D gene: TRBD2; J gene: TRBJ2-1; V gene: TRBV27; CDR3 DNA: TGTGCCAGCAGTACTTGGGAGGGAAGCAGGAATGAGCAGTTCTTC; CDR3 protein: CASSTWEGSRNEQFF
clone size: -; D gene: TRBD1; J gene: TRBJ2-7; V gene: TRBV20-1; CDR3 DNA: TGCAGTGCTAGTGACAGGGCGTACGAGCAGTACTTC; CDR3 protein: CSASDRAYEQYF
clone size: few; D gene: TRBD1; J gene: TRBJ1-5; V gene: TRBV15; CDR3 DNA: TGTGCCACCAGCAGGACTCCGACAGGGAATCAGCCCCAGCATTTT; CDR3 protein: CATSRTPTGNQPQHF
clone size: -; D gene: -; J gene: TRBJ2-7; V gene: TRBV28; CDR3 DNA: TGTGCCAGCACCACAAGGCGAAAAACGACGGCCGAGCAGTACTTC; CDR3 protein: CASTTRRKTTAEQYF
clone size: -; D gene: -; J gene: TRBJ1-2; V gene: TRBV7-3; CDR3 DNA: TGTGCCAGCAGCTTAGACTTCCAGGGTACCTATGGCTACACCTTC; CDR3 protein: CASSLDFQGTYGYTF
clone size: few; D gene: TRBD1; J gene: TRBJ2-5; V gene: TRBV25-1; CDR3 DNA: TGTGCCAGCAGTGAGGGGACAGATTCCCGGGAGTACTTC; CDR3 protein: CASSEGTDSREYF
clone size: once; D gene: -; J gene: TRBJ2-1; V gene: TRBV21-1; CDR3 DNA: TGTGCCAGCAGCAAATCAGCGGGAGGTCACGAGCAGTTCTTC; CDR3 protein: CASSKSAGGHEQFF
clone size: -; D gene: TRBD2; J gene: TRBJ2-1; V gene: TRBV11-3; CDR3 DNA: TGTGCCAGCAGCTTAGCAGCGGGAGTCAGCGATGAGCAGTTCTTC; CDR3 protein: CASSLAAGVSDEQFF
clone size: -; D gene: TRBD2; J gene: TRBJ2-3; V gene: TRBV6-1; CDR3 DNA: TGTGCCAGCAGTGCTACTAGCGGGAGCCCGGATACGCAGTATTTT; CDR3 protein: CASSATSGSPDTQYF
clone size: -; D gene: -; J gene: TRBJ2-1; V gene: TRBV6-1; CDR3 DNA: TGTGCCAGCAAGTGGGGCGGGACTCCCTACAATGAGCAGTTCTTC; CDR3 protein: CASKWGGTPYNEQFF
clone size: -; D gene: TRBD2; J gene: TRBJ2-1; V gene: TRBV7-9; CDR3 DNA: TGTGCCAGCAGCCCCACTAGCGGGAGGAGTGAGCAGTTCTTC; CDR3 protein: CASSPTSGRSEQFF
clone size: -; D gene: -; J gene: TRBJ1-2; V gene: TRBV7-2; CDR3 DNA: TGTGCCAGCAGCTTAGGACCCGCTGACTATGGCTACACCTTC; CDR3 protein: CASSLGPADYGYTF
clone size: few; D gene: TRBD2; J gene: TRBJ2-7; V gene: TRBV4-2; CDR3 DNA: TGTGCCAGCAGCCAAGGTGTCGCGGGAGGGCCAGACGAGCAGTACTTC; CDR3 protein: CASSQGVAGGPDEQYF